A single sample is the source of the 19 T cell receptor beta chains below, sequenced in a study of early T cells in non-severe SARS-CoV-2 infection. TCRdb re-derived calls from the 5' RACE reads in MiXCR, one entry per CDR3 protein. This table has about 70,000 distinct CDR3 sequences, under 15% appearing once. The sample comprised whole blood. The receptors shown here come from an adult who was a healthcare worker with PCR-confirmed SARS-CoV-2 infection or an uninfected control (not recorded which).

This clonotype was observed many times. The chain links TRBV6-2 or TRBV6-3 to TRBJ2-4; D is possibly TRBD1 (5 bases). CDR1 MNHEY and CDR2 SVGEGT come from the germline V gene. The V end lost 5 bases, the J end lost 0 bases, and 20 bases lay between the germline ends. The CDR3 consists of 18 residues. Here the CDR3 DNA reads TGTGCCAGCAGTCCCAGGGAAGTCCTAGAGATAGCCAAAAACATTCAGTACTTC. Residues: CASSPREVLEIAKNIQYF.

This clonotype has ten or more counts. The DNA for the CDR3 is TGTGCCAGCAGCCAATTAGAGGGTGAAAAACTGTTTTTT. This sequence encodes CASSQLEGEKLFF. The J gene is TRBJ1-4, the V gene TRBV3-1; D is undetermined. V lost 2 bases and J 7 bases, leaving 8 bases between the germline ends. The CDR3 is 13 amino acids. Germline V gene lookup returns CDR1 LGHDT and CDR2 YNNKEL (reference sequence).

A few counts support this clonotype. This chain joins TRBV29-1 and TRBJ2-2; the D is unclear. Germline values: CDR1 SQVTM, CDR2 ANQGSEA. The CDR3 has 14 residues. V was cut by 4 bases and J by 0 bases, with 9 bases left in between. DNA of the CDR3: TGCAGCGTTGGGGTGAGGCCGAACACCGGGGAGCTGTTTTTT. Translating it yields CSVGVRPNTGELFF.

This clonotype was counted at least ten times. The chain employs TRBV10-3 and TRBJ2-1, with D unresolved. In germline, CDR1 is ENHRY, CDR2 SYGVKD. The V end was cut by 0 bases, the J end by 8 bases, with 8 bases between. The CDR3 covers 13 residues. The DNA of the CDR3 is TGTGCCATCAGTGAGTCGGTCCGGTATGAGCAGTTCTTC. The encoded protein is CAISESVRYEQFF.

The sample holds many counts of this clonotype. The V and J genes are TRBV29-1 and TRBJ2-7; unclear D gene. There are 12 residues in the CDR3. The germline V gene encodes CDR1 SQVTM and CDR2 ANQGSEA. Trimming took 6 bases from V and 5 from J, leaving 14 bases between them. CDR3 region: CSVALDVHEQYF. In DNA form, the CDR3 reads TGCAGCGTGGCCCTAGACGTCCACGAGCAGTACTTC.

This clonotype was detected a few times. This chain links TRBV7-2 with TRBJ2-1; D gene uncertain. V shed 5 bases and J shed 0 bases, with 14 bases lying between them. Germline V lookup: CDR1 SGHTA, CDR2 FQGNSA. The CDR3 sequence is 16 residues long. CDR3 sequence reads: CASSLGPRSSYNEQFF. As DNA, the CDR3 is TGTGCCAGCAGCCTAGGTCCCAGAAGCTCCTACAATGAGCAGTTCTTC.

This clonotype showed up many times. V gene TRBV4-3 combines with J gene TRBJ2-6, with 9 bases aligning to TRBD1. The CDR3 consists of 17 residues. V lost 3 bases, J lost 2 bases, and 5 bases stayed unmatched. Germline V lookup: CDR1 LGHNA, CDR2 YSLEER. The CDR3 here is CASSQVGQGTGANVLTF. CDR3 nucleotide sequence: TGCGCCAGCAGCCAGGTCGGACAGGGGACTGGGGCCAACGTCCTGACTTTC.

A few counts support this clonotype. The chain has TRBV14 and TRBJ2-3; D not resolved. There are 14 residues in the CDR3. Germline CDR1 reads SGHDN; CDR2 reads FVKESK. V lost 4 bases, J lost 4 bases, and 12 bases lay in between. CDR3 DNA: TGTGCCAGCAGCCCGAGGACCAGACCAGATACGCAGTATTTT. It specifies CASSPRTRPDTQYF.

This clonotype was detected ten times or more. This chain links TRBV10-3 with TRBJ2-1, with a weak D call TRBD2 (5 bases). From germline, CDR1 is ENHRY and CDR2 SYGVKD. The CDR3 loop spans 13 amino acids. Between the trimmed V and J ends, which lost 2 bases and 3 bases, there was a span of 5 bases. The CDR3 DNA reads as TGTGCCATCAGTGAGGAGGGCTACAATGAGCAGTTCTTC. It translates to CAISEEGYNEQFF.

This clonotype was seen many times. This chain joins TRBV27 and TRBJ2-7; D gene unclear. This CDR3 is built from 14 residues. Trimming removed 6 bases from V and 0 bases from J, with 12 bases in between. CDR1 MNHEY and CDR2 SMNVEV come from the germline V gene (reference sequence). CDR3 loop: CASRKGSLSYEQYF. CDR3 bases: TGTGCCAGCAGAAAAGGCTCTCTCTCCTACGAGCAGTACTTC.

A word on this clonotype: The junction does not match germline at one end; this may be a read error. V gene TRBV28 combines with J gene TRBJ2-7; the D gene is possibly TRBD2 (6 bases). CDR1 MDHEN and CDR2 SYDVKM come from the germline V gene. CDR3 length: 12 residues. CDR3 region: CASSPARDPLNF. The CDR3 DNA reads TGTGCCAGCAGTCCGGCGCGGGATCCTCTTAACTTC.

The rearrangement uses TRBV5-1 and TRBJ1-3; D unclear. The CDR3 sequence is 16 residues long. Trimming removed 1 base from V and 4 bases from J, with 15 bases in between. Looked up from germline, CDR1 is SGHRS and CDR2 is YFSETQ. CDR3: CASSLSGRLMGNTIYF. Written as DNA, the CDR3 is TGCGCCAGCAGCTTGTCCGGCAGGCTGATGGGAAACACCATATATTTT. Together with reference TRBV5-1 and TRBJ1-3, the CDR3 gives the full variable domain: KAGVTQTPRYLIKTRGQQVTLSCSPISGHRSVSWYQQTPGQGLQFLFEYFSETQRNKGNFPGRFSGRQFSNSRSEMNVSTLELGDSALYLCASSLSGRLMGNTIYFGEGSWLTVV.

This clonotype showed up many times. The rearrangement joins TRBV6-6 to TRBJ2-5; D unclear. Trimming removed 7 bases from V and 5 bases from J, with 11 bases in between. Germline loops: CDR1 MNHNY, CDR2 SVGAGI (reference sequence). This CDR3 spans 12 amino acids. CDR3 DNA sequence: TGTGCCAGCACCCCTGGGCGGGAGACCCAGTACTTC. Protein: CASTPGRETQYF.

The chain recombines TRBV7-2 with TRBJ2-1; D is possibly TRBD1 (5 bases). Between the trimmed V and J ends, which lost 1 base and 10 bases, there was a span of 8 bases. This CDR3 is built from 12 residues. From germline, CDR1 is SGHTA and CDR2 FQGNSA. The DNA of the CDR3 is TGTGCCAGCAGCTTAGGGGGCCGGGAGCAGTTCTTC. Residues: CASSLGGREQFF.

This clonotype was detected ten times or more. The chain has TRBV20-1 and TRBJ2-5; 11 bases map to TRBD2. V trimming: 4 bases; J trimming: 3 bases; junction bases outside the gene matches: 4. This CDR3 is built from 14 residues. CDR1 is DFQATT and CDR2 is SNEGSKA in the germline V gene (reference sequence). CDR3 coding DNA: TGCAGTGCTATCCCGACTAGCGGGGAAGAGACCCAGTACTTC. Amino acids: CSAIPTSGEETQYF.

This clonotype came up many times. J is TRBJ1-4 and V is TRBV29-1; D may be TRBD1 (5 bases). The CDR3 is 12 residues long. The V gene's germline CDR1 is SQVTM and CDR2 ANQGSEA. Trimming took 6 bases from V and 4 from J, leaving 9 bases between them. The CDR3 bases are TGCAGCGTAGCAGGGTTTAATGAAAAACTGTTTTTT. It codes for CSVAGFNEKLFF.

This clonotype was seen repeatedly, ten times or more. The rearrangement uses TRBV4-2 and TRBJ1-6; TRBD1 is a possible D gene (6 bases). The CDR3 covers 15 residues. Trimming removed 5 bases at V and 8 bases at J, with 16 bases between. CDR1 is LGHNA and CDR2 is YNFKEQ in the germline V gene. The CDR3 reads CASSSPGARDSPLHF. CDR3 bases: TGTGCCAGCAGCTCTCCGGGGGCGCGGGATTCACCCCTCCACTTT.

This clonotype was detected a few times. This chain connects TRBV20-1 to TRBJ2-1, with 7 nucleotides matching TRBD1. V trimming: 2 bases; J trimming: 0 bases; junction bases outside the gene matches: 10. CDR3 size: 17 residues. Germline CDR1 DFQATT, CDR2 SNEGSKA (reference sequence). The CDR3 DNA sequence: TGCAGTGCTAGAAGGTCTCTGGGGGACAGCTCCTACAATGAGCAGTTCTTC. Translation gives CSARRSLGDSSYNEQFF.

Many counts were recorded for this clonotype. The V call is TRBV5-1, the J call TRBJ2-2; 11 bases agree with TRBD2. This CDR3 is built from 14 residues. From germline, CDR1 is SGHRS and CDR2 YFSETQ. J gave up 6 bases and V 2 bases, and 0 bases lay outside the gene matches. The CDR3 region has the DNA TGCGCCAGCAGCTTACTAGCGGGAGCCGGGGAGCTGTTTTTT. Its translation: CASSLLAGAGELFF.